These T cell receptor beta chains were read from a single sample in a study of blood T cell repertoires in COVID-19. Clones were read by immunoSEQ multiplex PCR, and TCRdb kept only the in-frame ones, dropping some. Of about 140,000 clones listed, around nine tenths were seen once; the top ten hold 10% to 13%. Sequenced input: peripheral blood. These receptors were collected from a man aged 55 to 69 with active or convalescent COVID-19. Both conserved end residues are part of each CDR3. A D gene is named only where the DNA matches it firmly. Expanded clones are given a class, and other clones once, few, many or no size at all.

cdr3_aa,cdr3_nt,v_call,clone_size,d_call,j_call
CASSRDIDYEQYF,TGTGCCAGCAGCCGGGACATAGACTACGAGCAGTACTTC,TRBV7-9,.,.,TRBJ2-7
CSVEASNRGTETQYF,TGCAGCGTTGAAGCCTCCAACAGGGGGACGGAGACCCAGTACTTC,TRBV29-1,few,TRBD1,TRBJ2-5
CASSWVTESNQPQHF,TGTGCCAGTAGCTGGGTTACAGAGAGCAATCAGCCCCAGCATTTT,TRBV19,.,.,TRBJ1-5
CATSRDLGISYEQYF,TGTGCCACCAGCAGAGATCTGGGCATCTCCTACGAGCAGTACTTC,TRBV15,.,.,TRBJ2-7
CSVEGQSYGYTF,TGCAGCGTTGAAGGACAGAGCTATGGCTACACCTTC,TRBV29-1,once,.,TRBJ1-2
CASSPPPAGHSPLHF,TGTGCCAGCTCACCACCTCCGGCAGGGCATTCACCCCTCCACTTT,TRBV18,.,.,TRBJ1-6
CASGQVNVNTGELFF,TGTGCCAGCGGCCAGGTTAACGTGAACACCGGGGAGCTGTTTTTT,TRBV28,.,.,TRBJ2-2
CSGSGASLGYNEQFF,TGCAGCGGGAGCGGGGCTAGTTTGGGTTACAATGAGCAGTTCTTC,TRBV29-1,once,TRBD2,TRBJ2-1
CASSSNRGKRTEAFF,TGTGCCAGCAGCTCAAACAGGGGAAAAAGGACTGAAGCTTTCTTT,TRBV7-2,.,TRBD1,TRBJ1-1
CATSDSGQTDQPQHF,TGTGCCACCAGTGATTCTGGACAGACCGATCAGCCCCAGCATTTT,TRBV24-1,.,.,TRBJ1-5
CASRLTNMNTEAFF,TGTGCCAGCAGACTGACAAACATGAACACTGAAGCTTTCTTT,TRBV25-1,.,.,TRBJ1-1
CASSPRRDTQYF,TGTGCCAGCTCACCCCGGCGGGATACGCAGTATTTT,TRBV18,.,.,TRBJ2-3
CAISVGTSYEQYF,TGTGCCATCAGTGTGGGGACTAGCTACGAGCAGTACTTC,TRBV10-3,.,TRBD2,TRBJ2-7
CASSLTSGASGTQYF,TGTGCCAGCAGCCTTACTAGCGGGGCTTCGGGGACCCAGTACTTC,TRBV6-2/TRBV6-3,.,TRBD2,TRBJ2-5
CASSLTSDTGELFF,TGTGCCAGCAGTCTGACTAGCGACACCGGGGAGCTGTTTTTT,TRBV6-2/TRBV6-3,.,TRBD2,TRBJ2-2
CASSLGPVYGYTF,TGTGCCAGCAGCTTAGGGCCCGTCTATGGCTACACCTTC,TRBV7-9,.,.,TRBJ1-2
CASSSMRGVGYTF,TGTGCCAGCAGCTCCATGCGGGGGGTCGGCTACACCTTC,TRBV7-2,.,.,TRBJ1-2
CASSLQRETYNEQFF,TGTGCCAGCAGCCTTCAGCGGGAGACGTACAATGAGCAGTTCTTC,TRBV5-6,.,TRBD2,TRBJ2-1
CASSNQGFDNEQFF,TGTGCCAGCAGCAACCAGGGATTTGACAATGAGCAGTTCTTC,TRBV7-8,.,.,TRBJ2-1
CASSMRDGRGSPWYF,TGTGCCAGTAGTATGAGGGACGGGAGAGGAAGCCCGTGGTACTTC,TRBV19,few,.,TRBJ2-7
CASSLALAGGETQYF,TGTGCCAGCAGCTTGGCCCTAGCGGGAGGGGAGACCCAGTACTTC,TRBV5-6,.,TRBD2,TRBJ2-5
CASSVHGGVDEQYF,TGTGCCAGCAGCGTCCACGGGGGGGTGGATGAGCAGTACTTC,TRBV9,.,TRBD2,TRBJ2-7
CASSPPRGNPNYGYTF,TGTGCCAGCAGTCCCCCGCGGGGTAACCCTAACTATGGCTACACCTTC,TRBV28,.,.,TRBJ1-2
CAVSSASDTQYF,TGTGCCGTTTCTAGCGCCTCAGATACGCAGTATTTT,TRBV7-9,.,.,TRBJ2-3
CATSRGPSRDSPLHF,TGTGCCACCAGCAGAGGACCGAGCCGGGATTCACCCCTCCACTTT,TRBV15,.,.,TRBJ1-6
CASTAGNYGYTF,TGTGCCAGCACTGCAGGAAACTATGGCTACACCTTC,TRBV6-5,.,.,TRBJ1-2
CASSLLLEYQPQHF,TGTGCCAGCAGCTTGCTGTTGGAGTATCAGCCCCAGCATTTT,TRBV5-8,.,.,TRBJ1-5
CASSETQGIYNEQFF,TGTGCCAGCAGCGAGACACAGGGGATTTACAATGAGCAGTTCTTC,TRBV5-4,.,TRBD1,TRBJ2-1
CASSVGAGQPLHF,TGTGCCAGCAGCGTAGGGGCAGGGCAGCCCCTCCACTTT,TRBV9,.,.,TRBJ1-6
CASQMGGRAAYNEQFF,TGTGCCAGTCAAATGGGCGGGAGGGCCGCCTACAATGAGCAGTTCTTC,TRBV30,.,TRBD2,TRBJ2-1
CASSITGWTEAFF,TGTGCCAGTAGTATCACAGGGTGGACTGAAGCTTTCTTT,TRBV19,.,.,TRBJ1-1
CASKASGIIYEQYF,TGTGCCAGCAAGGCTAGCGGGATTATCTACGAGCAGTACTTC,TRBV28,.,TRBD2,TRBJ2-7
CASSPPQAEVGEQYF,TGTGCCAGCAGCCCCCCCCAAGCGGAGGTCGGCGAGCAGTACTTC,TRBV5-4,.,.,TRBJ2-7
CASRLVGSTYNSPLHF,TGTGCCAGCAGACTGGTCGGGAGCACCTATAATTCACCCCTCCACTTT,TRBV27,.,.,TRBJ1-6
CSVDSRTNYGYTF,TGCAGCGTGGACAGCCGAACTAACTATGGCTACACCTTC,TRBV29-1,.,.,TRBJ1-2
CASSIGTGIQPQHF,TGTGCCAGTAGTATAGGGACAGGGATTCAGCCCCAGCATTTT,TRBV19,.,TRBD1,TRBJ1-5
CSALRGLGTEAFF,TGCAGCGCCTTAAGAGGACTGGGCACTGAAGCTTTCTTT,TRBV29-1,once,.,TRBJ1-1
CASSLASGQRAYEQYF,TGCGCCAGCAGCTTGGCAAGTGGGCAGAGGGCCTACGAGCAGTACTTC,TRBV5-1,.,.,TRBJ2-7